This TCR beta chain appears in the sequencing data of a study of blood T cell repertoires in COVID-19. The overall study: There were acute and convalescent COVID-19 samples, and they came from the United States, Italy and Spain. PBMCs, B-cell-depleted T cells, or T cells provided the cDNA or gDNA that made up the material.

Original processing notes: Estimates of nucleated cell counts were drawn from the amplification of reference gene primers. Method: immunoSEQ multiplex PCR; TCRdb's copy keeps in-frame clones and lacks some. That table furnishes V, J and clone size, whereas the DNA furnished D and trimming. This sample has about 180,000 clones, with 80% to 90% found just once. CDR3 size: 13 residues. Germline values: CDR1 GTSNPN, CDR2 SVGIG (reference sequence). Losses at the gene ends were 0 bases for V and 9 bases for J; bases not matched to a gene: 7. The clonotype originates from a man in his forties or fifties with active or convalescent COVID-19. This chain joins TRBV30 and TRBJ2-5; 7 bases agree with TRBD1. The source material was peripheral blood. CDR3 DNA sequence: TGTGCCTGGAGTGTATCCCCAGGGACAGCCCAGTACTTC. This gives the protein CAWSVSPGTAQYF.